The T cell receptor (beta chain) described here comes from a study of cytomegalovirus exposure and HLA in healthy donors. Use of 60 Vbeta and 13 Jbeta primers characterized the PCR. Clones were read by immunoSEQ multiplex PCR, and TCRdb kept only the in-frame ones, dropping some. The sample has 200,000 to 250,000 clones; around four fifths are singletons. Healthy bone marrow donors formed the donor group. CDR1 is MNHNS and CDR2 is SASEGT in the germline V gene. The CDR3 has 15 residues. This sequence was found in a woman in her thirties or forties in good health and CMV-seronegative. The specimen sequenced was PBMCs. This chain connects TRBV6-1 to TRBJ2-5, with D perhaps matching TRBD1 (5 bases). The last part of the DNA fits TRBJ2-7 better; the J call may be wrong. CDR3 in amino acids: CASSPGHTLRYEQYF. CDR3 coding DNA: TGTGCCAGCAGTCCAGGACATACCCTCAGGTACGAGCAGTACTTC.